These T cell receptor beta chains were read from a single sample in a study of neoadjuvant anti-PD-1 for oral cavity cancer. Using immunoSEQ multiplex PCR, the repertoire was profiled, and TCRdb retains in-frame clones only, with some absent. The sample has some 9,500 clones, around 70% seen once; the top ten hold roughly 4.2%. The specimen comprised PBMCs, sampled after nivolumab (anti-PD-1) treatment. Receptors were obtained from a person between 40 and 80 years old with oral cavity squamous cell carcinoma. Each CDR3 is given with its conserved first and last residue. A D gene is named only where the DNA matches it firmly. Clone size is given for some rows only: seen once, a few or many times, or a class if the clone is expanded.

abundance: -; j_gene: TRBJ1-2; d_gene: TRBD1; v_gene: TRBV28; CDR3aa: CASTLTGGDGYTF; CDR3nt: TGTGCCAGCACTCTGACAGGGGGAGATGGCTACACCTTC
abundance: -; j_gene: TRBJ1-6; d_gene: -; v_gene: TRBV5-6; CDR3aa: CASSRTGIWSPLHF; CDR3nt: TGTGCCAGCAGCCGTACAGGGATTTGGTCACCCCTCCACTTT
abundance: few; j_gene: TRBJ2-7; d_gene: -; v_gene: TRBV21-1; CDR3aa: CASSNLSGGFATDDEQYF; CDR3nt: TGTGCCAGCAGCAATCTGTCGGGGGGGTTTGCAACTGACGACGAGCAGTACTTC
abundance: -; j_gene: TRBJ2-2; d_gene: TRBD2; v_gene: TRBV5-1; CDR3aa: CASGPRGEIGELFF; CDR3nt: TGCGCCAGCGGTCCTCGGGGGGAAATCGGGGAGCTGTTTTTT
abundance: -; j_gene: TRBJ1-5; d_gene: -; v_gene: TRBV2; CDR3aa: CASSKGQNVQPQHF; CDR3nt: TGTGCCAGCAGTAAAGGACAGAACGTTCAGCCCCAGCATTTT
abundance: -; j_gene: TRBJ2-3; d_gene: -; v_gene: TRBV20-1; CDR3aa: CSAPWDTQYF; CDR3nt: TGCAGTGCCCCTTGGGATACGCAGTATTTT
abundance: -; j_gene: TRBJ2-1; d_gene: -; v_gene: TRBV2; CDR3aa: CASSAQISHEQFF; CDR3nt: TGTGCCAGCAGTGCGCAGATCAGCCATGAGCAGTTCTTC
abundance: -; j_gene: TRBJ1-2; d_gene: TRBD1; v_gene: TRBV7-6; CDR3aa: CASSSTPTGGIYGYTF; CDR3nt: TGTGCCAGCAGCTCGACTCCGACAGGGGGGATCTATGGCTACACCTTC
abundance: -; j_gene: TRBJ1-1; d_gene: -; v_gene: TRBV2; CDR3aa: CASSLQGNTEAFF; CDR3nt: TGTGCCAGCAGTTTACAGGGGAACACTGAAGCTTTCTTT
abundance: -; j_gene: TRBJ1-3; d_gene: TRBD1; v_gene: TRBV2; CDR3aa: CASRPDRATGNTIYF; CDR3nt: TGTGCCAGCAGACCCGACAGGGCAACTGGAAACACCATATATTTT
abundance: -; j_gene: TRBJ2-1; d_gene: TRBD1; v_gene: TRBV9; CDR3aa: CASSSRGNRGEGSSYNEQFF; CDR3nt: TGTGCCAGCAGCTCCCGAGGGAACAGGGGAGAGGGGAGCTCCTACAATGAGCAGTTCTTC
abundance: -; j_gene: TRBJ2-2; d_gene: TRBD2; v_gene: TRBV6-6; CDR3aa: CASSPPGLVNTGELFF; CDR3nt: TGTGCCAGCAGCCCCCCGGGACTAGTGAACACCGGGGAGCTGTTTTTT
abundance: -; j_gene: TRBJ2-7; d_gene: TRBD1; v_gene: TRBV27; CDR3aa: CASSVGQGVTYEQYF; CDR3nt: TGTGCCAGCAGTGTCGGACAGGGGGTGACCTACGAGCAGTACTTC
abundance: -; j_gene: TRBJ2-3; d_gene: -; v_gene: TRBV11-3; CDR3aa: CASSSYRASSTDTQYF; CDR3nt: TGTGCCAGCAGCTCCTACAGGGCCTCTAGCACAGATACGCAGTATTTT
abundance: -; j_gene: TRBJ2-7; d_gene: TRBD2; v_gene: TRBV10-2; CDR3aa: CASSIAGVGEQYF; CDR3nt: TGCGCCAGCAGTATTGCGGGAGTGGGGGAGCAGTACTTC
abundance: -; j_gene: TRBJ2-6; d_gene: -; v_gene: TRBV7-3; CDR3aa: CASSLTSGANVLTF; CDR3nt: TGTGCCAGCAGCCTCACCTCCGGGGCCAACGTCCTGACTTTC
abundance: -; j_gene: TRBJ1-1; d_gene: -; v_gene: TRBV6-5; CDR3aa: CASSYSLNTEAFF; CDR3nt: TGTGCCAGCAGTTACTCGCTTAACACTGAAGCTTTCTTT
abundance: few; j_gene: TRBJ1-5; d_gene: -; v_gene: TRBV21-1; CDR3aa: CASSAWTDSNQPQHF; CDR3nt: TGTGCCAGCAGCGCCTGGACAGATAGCAATCAGCCCCAGCATTTT
abundance: once; j_gene: TRBJ1-1; d_gene: -; v_gene: TRBV13; CDR3aa: CASSFRGGGSEAFF; CDR3nt: TGTGCCAGCAGCTTCAGGGGCGGGGGATCTGAAGCTTTCTTT
abundance: few; j_gene: TRBJ2-3; d_gene: TRBD2; v_gene: TRBV7-3; CDR3aa: CASSLYGGRGTDTQYF; CDR3nt: TGTGCCAGCAGCTTATACGGCGGGAGGGGCACAGATACGCAGTATTTT
abundance: -; j_gene: TRBJ2-3; d_gene: TRBD2; v_gene: TRBV2; CDR3aa: CASSPGLAGVAQYF; CDR3nt: TGTGCCAGCAGCCCGGGACTAGCGGGAGTCGCGCAGTATTTT
abundance: -; j_gene: TRBJ1-5; d_gene: -; v_gene: TRBV15; CDR3aa: CATSSPLGDGNQPQHF; CDR3nt: TGTGCCACCAGCTCCCCTTTGGGAGACGGCAATCAGCCCCAGCATTTT
abundance: -; j_gene: TRBJ1-1; d_gene: TRBD1; v_gene: TRBV5-1; CDR3aa: CAVGAGGLGTEAFF; CDR3nt: TGCGCCGTTGGGGCAGGGGGCCTGGGCACTGAAGCTTTCTTT
abundance: -; j_gene: TRBJ1-1; d_gene: -; v_gene: TRBV9; CDR3aa: CASSFSPLVEEGAFF; CDR3nt: TGTGCCAGCAGTTTTAGCCCTCTAGTCGAAGAGGGAGCTTTCTTT
abundance: -; j_gene: TRBJ2-2; d_gene: TRBD2; v_gene: TRBV19; CDR3aa: CASSTGLAGGQAGELFF; CDR3nt: TGTGCCAGTAGTACGGGACTAGCGGGAGGGCAGGCCGGGGAGCTGTTTTTT
abundance: -; j_gene: TRBJ2-2; d_gene: -; v_gene: TRBV30; CDR3aa: CAWSVGGGRGGGELFF; CDR3nt: TGTGCCTGGAGTGTTGGGGGCGGGAGAGGAGGCGGGGAGCTGTTTTTT
abundance: -; j_gene: TRBJ1-2; d_gene: -; v_gene: TRBV27; CDR3aa: CASSLRSPVYGYTF; CDR3nt: TGTGCCAGCAGTTTGAGGAGTCCTGTCTATGGCTACACCTTC
abundance: -; j_gene: TRBJ1-2; d_gene: TRBD1; v_gene: TRBV19; CDR3aa: CATGGQNYGYTF; CDR3nt: TGTGCCACTGGGGGACAGAACTATGGCTACACCTTC
abundance: -; j_gene: TRBJ1-5; d_gene: TRBD1; v_gene: TRBV5-6; CDR3aa: CASSSYRDRGRNQPQHF; CDR3nt: TGTGCCAGCAGCTCCTACCGGGACAGGGGGAGGAATCAGCCCCAGCATTTT
abundance: -; j_gene: TRBJ1-1; d_gene: -; v_gene: TRBV5-1; CDR3aa: CASSLGAEAFF; CDR3nt: TGCGCCAGCAGCTTGGGCGCGGAAGCTTTCTTT
abundance: -; j_gene: TRBJ1-4; d_gene: TRBD1; v_gene: TRBV6-5; CDR3aa: CASSPDRATNEKLFF; CDR3nt: TGTGCCAGCAGCCCTGACAGGGCAACTAATGAAAAACTGTTTTTT
abundance: -; j_gene: TRBJ2-5; d_gene: TRBD1; v_gene: TRBV6-5; CDR3aa: CASSFPPGQGRETQYF; CDR3nt: TGTGCCAGCAGTTTCCCTCCGGGACAGGGGAGAGAGACCCAGTACTTC
abundance: -; j_gene: TRBJ2-1; d_gene: -; v_gene: TRBV5-1; CDR3aa: CASSGGSSTYNEQFF; CDR3nt: TGCGCCAGCAGTGGAGGATCCAGCACCTACAATGAGCAGTTCTTC
abundance: -; j_gene: TRBJ1-6; d_gene: TRBD1; v_gene: TRBV27; CDR3aa: CASSRDRGGSPLHF; CDR3nt: TGTGCCAGCAGTCGCGACAGGGGCGGTTCACCCCTCCACTTT
abundance: -; j_gene: TRBJ1-3; d_gene: -; v_gene: TRBV14; CDR3aa: CASSHRPGNTIYF; CDR3nt: TGTGCCAGCAGCCACCGACCTGGAAACACCATATATTTT
abundance: few; j_gene: TRBJ2-5; d_gene: TRBD2; v_gene: TRBV4-1; CDR3aa: CASSHNLRGTETQYF; CDR3nt: TGCGCCAGCAGTCATAATTTGCGGGGGACTGAGACCCAGTACTTC
abundance: few; j_gene: TRBJ2-4; d_gene: -; v_gene: TRBV6-1; CDR3aa: CASRPASGQFSIQYF; CDR3nt: TGTGCCAGCAGACCCGCCTCCGGGCAGTTTAGCATTCAGTACTTC
abundance: -; j_gene: TRBJ1-2; d_gene: -; v_gene: TRBV6-1; CDR3aa: CASSRGSYGYTF; CDR3nt: TGTGCCAGCTCCCGGGGCAGCTATGGCTACACCTTC
abundance: -; j_gene: TRBJ1-5; d_gene: -; v_gene: TRBV2; CDR3aa: CASTPTGALNQPQHF; CDR3nt: TGTGCCAGCACCCCCACCGGGGCCCTAAATCAGCCCCAGCATTTT
abundance: few; j_gene: TRBJ2-7; d_gene: -; v_gene: TRBV10-3; CDR3aa: CAISEFLKTGLLGREQYF; CDR3nt: TGTGCCATCAGTGAGTTCCTGAAGACAGGCCTCCTTGGGCGGGAGCAGTACTTC
abundance: -; j_gene: TRBJ2-3; d_gene: -; v_gene: TRBV11-2; CDR3aa: CASSSGQTHTDTQYF; CDR3nt: TGTGCCAGCAGCTCCGGACAGACCCACACAGATACGCAGTATTTT
abundance: -; j_gene: TRBJ2-6; d_gene: -; v_gene: TRBV5-1; CDR3aa: CASSGQSGSGANVLTF; CDR3nt: TGCGCCAGCAGCGGTCAATCAGGGTCTGGGGCCAACGTCCTGACTTTC
abundance: -; j_gene: TRBJ2-1; d_gene: TRBD1; v_gene: TRBV9; CDR3aa: CASSVAGQGFREQFF; CDR3nt: TGTGCCAGCAGCGTAGCTGGACAGGGTTTCCGAGAGCAGTTCTTC
abundance: -; j_gene: TRBJ1-2; d_gene: -; v_gene: TRBV7-2; CDR3aa: CASSFPGVNYGYTF; CDR3nt: TGTGCCAGCAGCTTTCCGGGGGTTAACTATGGCTACACCTTC
abundance: once; j_gene: TRBJ1-1; d_gene: -; v_gene: TRBV2; CDR3aa: CASSVVNTEAFF; CDR3nt: TGTGCCAGCAGTGTGGTGAACACTGAAGCTTTCTTT
abundance: few; j_gene: TRBJ1-2; d_gene: TRBD1; v_gene: TRBV7-8; CDR3aa: CASSTLRQGVDGYTF; CDR3nt: TGTGCCAGCAGCACCCTAAGACAGGGTGTTGACGGCTACACCTTC
abundance: -; j_gene: TRBJ1-1; d_gene: -; v_gene: TRBV5-1; CDR3aa: CASSLGREINTEAFF; CDR3nt: TGCGCCAGCAGCTTGGGTAGAGAAATAAACACTGAAGCTTTCTTT
abundance: once; j_gene: TRBJ1-3; d_gene: -; v_gene: TRBV28; CDR3aa: CASSLYSSGNTIYF; CDR3nt: TGTGCCAGCAGTTTATATAGCTCTGGAAACACCATATATTTT
abundance: few; j_gene: TRBJ1-2; d_gene: -; v_gene: TRBV5-1; CDR3aa: CASSLGRLDYGYTF; CDR3nt: TGCGCCAGCAGCTTGGGACGGCTAGACTATGGCTACACCTTC
abundance: -; j_gene: TRBJ1-6; d_gene: -; v_gene: TRBV30; CDR3aa: CAWSRGGLGLSPLHF; CDR3nt: TGTGCCTGGAGTAGAGGGGGATTAGGACTGTCACCCCTCCACTTT
abundance: -; j_gene: TRBJ2-7; d_gene: -; v_gene: TRBV6-6; CDR3aa: CASSYSRAYYEQYF; CDR3nt: TGTGCCAGCAGTTACTCGAGGGCCTACTACGAGCAGTACTTC
abundance: -; j_gene: TRBJ2-1; d_gene: -; v_gene: TRBV9; CDR3aa: CASSALGGALVVGQFF; CDR3nt: TGTGCCAGCAGCGCCTTGGGGGGGGCTCTAGTTGTTGGTCAGTTCTTC
abundance: -; j_gene: TRBJ1-1; d_gene: -; v_gene: TRBV5-6; CDR3aa: CASSRQGTNTEAFF; CDR3nt: TGTGCCAGCAGTCGGCAGGGGACGAACACTGAAGCTTTCTTT